This TCR beta chain was sequenced in a study of T cell responses to AZD1222 COVID-19 vaccine. Whole-study results and caveats: Dominant at 160-218 and 743-854, vaccine-associated CD4 TCRs also spanned spike.

This clone was seen a single time. Its target is not known. This CDR3 is built from 19 residues. Per the germline V gene, CDR1 is MNHEY and CDR2 is SVGEGT. Unmatched junction bases numbered 18, after V lost 6 bases and J lost 2 bases. Produced via immunoSEQ multiplex PCR; TCRdb's table is partial and in-frame only. Here the sample spans fewer than 200,000 clones, roughly nine tenths being singletons. V and J are TRBV6-2 or TRBV6-3 and TRBJ2-3, with TRBD2 identical over 9 bases. The sample consisted of peripheral blood, taken 28 days after the second AZD1222 dose. This receptor was identified in an adult who received the AZD1222 COVID-19 vaccine. The DNA of the CDR3 is TGTGCCAGCAGCTGGGACGCTAGCGGGGACCGACGAATCACAGATACGCAGTATTTT. Translation: CASSWDASGDRRITDTQYF.